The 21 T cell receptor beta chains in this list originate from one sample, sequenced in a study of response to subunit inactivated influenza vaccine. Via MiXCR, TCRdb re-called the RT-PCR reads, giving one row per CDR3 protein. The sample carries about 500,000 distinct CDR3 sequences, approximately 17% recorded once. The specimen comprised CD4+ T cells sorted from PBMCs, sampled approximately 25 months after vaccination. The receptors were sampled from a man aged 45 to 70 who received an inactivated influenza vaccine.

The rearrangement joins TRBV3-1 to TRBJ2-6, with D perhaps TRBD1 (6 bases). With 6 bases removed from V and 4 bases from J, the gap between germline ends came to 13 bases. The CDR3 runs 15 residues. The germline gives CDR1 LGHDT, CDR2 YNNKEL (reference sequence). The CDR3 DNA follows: TGTGCCAGCAGACAGGGAGTGGCGGGGGCCAACGTCCTGACTTTC. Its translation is CASRQGVAGANVLTF.

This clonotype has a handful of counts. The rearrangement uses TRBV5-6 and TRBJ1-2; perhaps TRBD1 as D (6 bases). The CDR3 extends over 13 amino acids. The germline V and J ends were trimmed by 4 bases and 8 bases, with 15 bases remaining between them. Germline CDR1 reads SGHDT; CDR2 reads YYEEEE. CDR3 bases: TGTGCCAGCAGCCCGATGGGGGGCGAGGGCTACACCTTC. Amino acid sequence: CASSPMGGEGYTF. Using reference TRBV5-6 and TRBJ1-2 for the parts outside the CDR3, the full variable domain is DAGVTQSPTHLIKTRGQQVTLRCSPKSGHDTVSWYQQALGQGPQFIFQYYEEEERQRGNFPDRFSGHQFPNYSSELNVNALLLGDSALYLCASSPMGGEGYTFGSGTRLTVV.

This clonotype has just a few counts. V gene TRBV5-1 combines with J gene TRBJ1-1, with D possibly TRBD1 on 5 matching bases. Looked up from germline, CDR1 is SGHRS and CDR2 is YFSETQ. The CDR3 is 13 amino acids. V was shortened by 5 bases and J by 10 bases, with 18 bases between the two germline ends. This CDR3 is CASRRPGTLGAFF. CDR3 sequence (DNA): TGCGCCAGCAGAAGGCCCGGGACGTTGGGAGCTTTCTTT.

The CDR3 bases are TGTGCCAGCAGCTTAGCGTTCCTGTCCGGGGAGCTGTTTTTT. It codes for CASSLAFLSGELFF. The chain uses TRBV7-8 and TRBJ2-2; D gene ambiguous. V was clipped by 0 bases and J by 6 bases, with 8 bases between them. The CDR3 spans 14 residues. CDR1 and CDR2 (germline): SGHVS, FQNEAQ.

The chain's CDR3 is CASSRRRGRQIYNEQFF. The CDR3 DNA sequence: TGTGCCAGCAGCCGGAGGCGGGGGCGGCAAATATACAATGAGCAGTTCTTC. This chain joins TRBV5-6 and TRBJ2-1; a weak D match, TRBD2 (7 bases). This CDR3 comprises 17 residues. The germline gives CDR1 SGHDT, CDR2 YYEEEE. Trimming pared 4 bases from V and 4 bases from J, leaving 21 bases between. The full variable domain, rest sourced from reference TRBV5-6 and TRBJ2-1, is DAGVTQSPTHLIKTRGQQVTLRCSPKSGHDTVSWYQQALGQGPQFIFQYYEEEERQRGNFPDRFSGHQFPNYSSELNVNALLLGDSALYLCASSRRRGRQIYNEQFFGPGTRLTVL.

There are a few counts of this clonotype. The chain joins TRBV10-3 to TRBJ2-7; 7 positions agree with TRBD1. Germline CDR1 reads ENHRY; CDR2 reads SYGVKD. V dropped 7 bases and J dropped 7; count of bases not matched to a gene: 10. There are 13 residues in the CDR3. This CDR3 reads CAINTDRTGEQYF. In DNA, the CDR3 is TGTGCCATCAATACGGACAGGACGGGAGAGCAGTACTTC.

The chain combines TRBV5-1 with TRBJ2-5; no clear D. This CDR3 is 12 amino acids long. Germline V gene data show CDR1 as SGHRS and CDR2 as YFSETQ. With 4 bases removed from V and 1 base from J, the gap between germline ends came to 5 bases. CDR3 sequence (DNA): TGCGCCAGCAGCGCGACCCAAGAGACCCAGTACTTC. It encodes CASSATQETQYF.

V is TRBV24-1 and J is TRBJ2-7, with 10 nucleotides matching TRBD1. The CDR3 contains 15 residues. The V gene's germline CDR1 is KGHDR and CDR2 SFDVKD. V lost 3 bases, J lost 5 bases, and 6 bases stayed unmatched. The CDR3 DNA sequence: TGTGCCACCAGTGATCCTGGGACAGGGGCGGACGAGCAGTACTTC. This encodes CATSDPGTGADEQYF.

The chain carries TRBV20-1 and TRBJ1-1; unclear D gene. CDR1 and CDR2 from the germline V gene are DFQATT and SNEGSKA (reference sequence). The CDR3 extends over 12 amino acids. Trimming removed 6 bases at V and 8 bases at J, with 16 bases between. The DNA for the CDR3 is TGCAGTGCGGCGTCCGGGCCAGTCGAAGCTTTCTTT. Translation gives CSAASGPVEAFF.

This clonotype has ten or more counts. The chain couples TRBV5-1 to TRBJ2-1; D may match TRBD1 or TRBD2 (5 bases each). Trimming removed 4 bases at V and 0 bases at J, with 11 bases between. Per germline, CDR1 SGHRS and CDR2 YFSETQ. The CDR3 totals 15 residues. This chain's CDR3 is CASSRGRSSYNEQFF. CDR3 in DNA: TGCGCCAGCAGCCGGGGACGGAGCTCCTACAATGAGCAGTTCTTC. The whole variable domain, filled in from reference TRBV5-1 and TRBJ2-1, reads KAGVTQTPRYLIKTRGQQVTLSCSPISGHRSVSWYQQTPGQGLQFLFEYFSETQRNKGNFPGRFSGRQFSNSRSEMNVSTLELGDSALYLCASSRGRSSYNEQFFGPGTRLTVL.

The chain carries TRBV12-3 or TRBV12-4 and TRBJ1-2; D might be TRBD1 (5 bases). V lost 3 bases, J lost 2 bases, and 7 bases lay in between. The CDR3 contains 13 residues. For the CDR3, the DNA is TGTGCCAGCAGTTTGAAGGGGAACTATGGCTACACCTTC. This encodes CASSLKGNYGYTF.

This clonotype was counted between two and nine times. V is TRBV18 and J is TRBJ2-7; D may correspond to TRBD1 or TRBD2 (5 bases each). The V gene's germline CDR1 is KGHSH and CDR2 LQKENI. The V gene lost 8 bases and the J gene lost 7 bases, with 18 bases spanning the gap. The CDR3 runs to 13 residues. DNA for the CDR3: TGTGCCAGCGAGGAGAGGGGCCAAACAGAGCAGTACTTC. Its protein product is CASEERGQTEQYF.

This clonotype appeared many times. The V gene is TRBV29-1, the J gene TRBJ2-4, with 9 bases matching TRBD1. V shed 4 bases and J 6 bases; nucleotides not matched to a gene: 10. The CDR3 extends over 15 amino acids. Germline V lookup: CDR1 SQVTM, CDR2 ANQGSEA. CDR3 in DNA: TGCAGCGTTGCCGTTCCGGGGACAGGGCGAAACATTCAGTACTTC. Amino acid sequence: CSVAVPGTGRNIQYF.

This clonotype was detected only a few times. The CDR3 region is CASSPLAGVDTGELFF. The CDR3 coding sequence is TGCGCCAGCAGCCCATTAGCGGGGGTGGACACCGGGGAGCTGTTTTTT. The V and J genes are TRBV5-1 and TRBJ2-2; 9 bases are shared with TRBD2. The germline V gene encodes CDR1 SGHRS and CDR2 YFSETQ. This CDR3 is built from 16 residues. Unmatched junction bases numbered 7, after V lost 4 bases and J lost 3 bases.

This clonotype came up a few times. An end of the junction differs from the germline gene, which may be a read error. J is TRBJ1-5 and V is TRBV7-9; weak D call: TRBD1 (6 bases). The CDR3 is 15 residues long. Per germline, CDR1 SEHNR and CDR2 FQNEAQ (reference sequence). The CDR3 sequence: CASGLGDTSNQPQHF. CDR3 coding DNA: TGTGCCAGCGGCTTAGGGGACACTAGCAATCAGCCCCAGCATTTT. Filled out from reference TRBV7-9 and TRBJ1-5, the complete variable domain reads DTGVSQNPRHKITKRGQNVTFRCDPISEHNRLYWYRQTLGQGPEFLTYFQNEAQLEKSRLLSDRFSAERPKGSFSTLEIQRTEQGDSAMYLCASGLGDTSNQPQHFGDGTRLSIL.

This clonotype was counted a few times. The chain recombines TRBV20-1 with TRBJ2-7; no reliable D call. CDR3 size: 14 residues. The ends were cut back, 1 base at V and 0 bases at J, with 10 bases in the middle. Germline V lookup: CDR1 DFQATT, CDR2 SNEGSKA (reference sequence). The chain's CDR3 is CSARVQANSYEQYF. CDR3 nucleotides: TGCAGTGCTAGAGTCCAGGCCAACTCCTACGAGCAGTACTTC.

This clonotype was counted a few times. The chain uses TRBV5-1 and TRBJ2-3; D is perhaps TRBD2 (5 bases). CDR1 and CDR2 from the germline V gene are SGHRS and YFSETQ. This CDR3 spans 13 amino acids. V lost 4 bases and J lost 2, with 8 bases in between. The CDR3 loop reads CASSPDYTDTQYF. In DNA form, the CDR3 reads TGCGCCAGCAGCCCCGACTACACAGATACGCAGTATTTT.

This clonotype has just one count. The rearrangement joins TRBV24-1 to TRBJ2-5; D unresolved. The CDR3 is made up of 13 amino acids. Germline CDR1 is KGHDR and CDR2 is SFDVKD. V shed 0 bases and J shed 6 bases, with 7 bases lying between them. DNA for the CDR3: TGTGCCACCAGTGATTTGGCTGGGCAGACCCAGTACTTC. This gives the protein CATSDLAGQTQYF.

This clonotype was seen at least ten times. CDR3 region: CASSPLGGNQPQHF. The CDR3 DNA is TGTGCCAGCAGCCCCTTAGGGGGAAATCAGCCCCAGCATTTT. The genes are TRBV7-2 and TRBJ1-5; D may be TRBD1 (6 bases). The CDR3 contains 14 residues. Germline values: CDR1 SGHTA, CDR2 FQGNSA. V was shortened by 5 bases and J by 4 bases, with 12 bases between the two germline ends.

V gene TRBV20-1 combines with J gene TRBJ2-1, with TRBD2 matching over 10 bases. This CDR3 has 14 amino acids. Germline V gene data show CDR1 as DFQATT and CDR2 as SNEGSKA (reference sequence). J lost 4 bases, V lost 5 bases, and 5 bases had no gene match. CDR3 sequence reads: CSARGAGGYNEQFF. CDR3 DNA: TGCAGTGCTCGGGGAGCGGGAGGGTACAATGAGCAGTTCTTC.

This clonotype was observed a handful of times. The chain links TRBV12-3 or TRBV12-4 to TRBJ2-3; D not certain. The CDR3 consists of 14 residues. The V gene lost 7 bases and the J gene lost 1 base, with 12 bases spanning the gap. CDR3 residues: CASKRDPGTDTQYF. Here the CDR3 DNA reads TGTGCCAGCAAAAGAGACCCTGGCACAGATACGCAGTATTTT.